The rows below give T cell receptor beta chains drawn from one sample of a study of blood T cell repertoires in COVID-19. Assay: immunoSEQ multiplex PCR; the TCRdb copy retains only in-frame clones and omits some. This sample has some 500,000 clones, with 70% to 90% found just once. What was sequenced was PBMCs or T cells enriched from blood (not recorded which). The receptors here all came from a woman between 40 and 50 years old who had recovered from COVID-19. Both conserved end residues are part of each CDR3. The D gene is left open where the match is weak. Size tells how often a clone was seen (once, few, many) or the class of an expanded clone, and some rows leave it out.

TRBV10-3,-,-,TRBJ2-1,CAISVRLPSYNEQFF,TGTGCCATCAGTGTACGACTTCCCTCCTACAATGAGCAGTTCTTC
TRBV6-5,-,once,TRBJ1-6,CASSYRGGNSPLHF,TGTGCCAGCAGTTATCGCGGGGGAAATTCACCCCTCCACTTT
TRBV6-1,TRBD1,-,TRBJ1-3,CASSDPQGTGNTIYF,TGTGCCAGCAGTGACCCACAGGGGACTGGAAACACCATATATTTT
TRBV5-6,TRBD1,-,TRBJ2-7,CASSLGPQGAYYEQYF,TGTGCCAGCAGCTTGGGTCCACAGGGGGCCTACTACGAGCAGTACTTC
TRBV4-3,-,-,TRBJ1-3,CASSQVPPVGGSGNTIYF,TGCGCCAGCAGCCAAGTTCCCCCGGTAGGGGGCTCTGGAAACACCATATATTTT
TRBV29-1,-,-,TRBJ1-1,CSVDFSIGAFF,TGCAGCGTTGATTTTTCCATCGGAGCTTTCTTT
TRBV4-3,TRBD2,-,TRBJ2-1,CASSQDGKLAGGIDEQFF,TGCGCCAGCAGCCAAGACGGGAAGCTAGCGGGAGGGATCGATGAGCAGTTCTTC
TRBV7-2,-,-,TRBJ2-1,CASSLGHGEQFF,TGTGCCAGCAGCTTGGGTCACGGGGAGCAGTTCTTC
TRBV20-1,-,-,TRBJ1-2,CSASRGERVYGYTF,TGCAGTGCTAGTCGGGGGGAGCGGGTCTATGGCTACACCTTC
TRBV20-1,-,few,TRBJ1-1,CSASSIRGGMNTEAFF,TGCAGTGCTAGTAGTATCCGGGGAGGAATGAACACTGAAGCTTTCTTT
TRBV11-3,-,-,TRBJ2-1,CASSLRGPDEQFF,TGTGCCAGCAGCTTACGAGGGCCCGATGAGCAGTTCTTC
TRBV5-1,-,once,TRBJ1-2,CASSLARKANGYTF,TGCGCCAGCAGCTTGGCCAGGAAAGCTAATGGCTACACCTTC
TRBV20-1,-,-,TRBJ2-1,CSASLVDEQFF,TGCAGTGCTTCTTTAGTGGATGAGCAGTTCTTC
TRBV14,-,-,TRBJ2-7,CASSLQGDEQYF,TGTGCCAGCAGTCTACAGGGCGACGAGCAGTACTTC
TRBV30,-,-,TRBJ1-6,CAWSDTGTPVNSPLHF,TGTGCCTGGAGTGACACCGGGACTCCTGTCAATTCACCCCTCCACTTT
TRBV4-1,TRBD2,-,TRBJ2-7,CASSQEGLADYEQYF,TGCGCCAGCAGCCAAGAAGGACTAGCGGATTACGAGCAGTACTTC
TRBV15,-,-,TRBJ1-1,CATSTRINTEAFF,TGTGCCACCAGCACCAGGATTAACACTGAAGCTTTCTTT